What follows describes a single TCR beta chain. This receptor's antigen is unknown. One base away there is no much larger clone; base qualities are not given. This sample stems from a study of blood T cell repertoires in COVID-19 (TCRdb year 2020). With respect to the entire study: The collaborator samples originated in the United States, Italy and Spain and spanned the acute and convalescent phases of COVID-19. The material from the prospective study consisted of cDNA or gDNA derived from T cells, B-cell-depleted T cells, or PBMCs. Subjects who had been exposed to COVID-19, were actively infected with it, or had recovered from it provided the deeply sampled blood TCRbeta repertoires that made up the dataset. The repertoires were made available in a free public database intended to serve as a resource for research on the immune response to SARS-CoV-2. Samples were obtained from the ongoing ImmuneRACE study (first 160 participants) and from 1,254 subjects provided by 6 global collaborators. A de-identified subject ID, COVID-19 status, age in years and sex were almost always included in the sample metadata. Where available, HLA class I and class II types were taken from metadata supplied by the sample provider and were not determined by assay-based typing.

What the authors observed across the whole study: How much clinical and demographic metadata was included differed by source and by participant, and the metadata was provided uncurated.

In the prospective study, participants were about 18 to 95 years old, resided in fewer than 25 geographic areas of the United States, and were enrolled through a virtual design. Cohort assignment in the prospective study relied on participant-reported clinical history from a screening survey and a study questionnaire. In the prospective study, mobile phlebotomists collected whole blood, serum and a nasopharyngeal or oropharyngeal swab from each participant. Participants in the prospective study had the option to provide additional blood draws and questionnaires over an approximately two-month period. Blood samples from the prospective study were shipped frozen or at room temperature prior to DNA extraction. The immunoSEQ Assay, a bias-controlled multiplex PCR, was used to amplify TCRbeta CDR3 regions from genomic DNA. In the authors' own workflow: Within the assay, amplification of reference gene primers was used to estimate how many nucleated cells each sample contained. To quantify the absolute abundance of each unique TCRbeta CDR3 rearrangement, sequence reads were collapsed and filtered. For each sample, productive Simpson clonality was calculated as the square root of Simpson's diversity index across productive rearrangements. What TCRdb holds here is the immuneACCESS table cut down to in-frame rearrangements. Part of the clones is not present; checked against another copy, under half of the missing clones reflect an unresolved V gene, and the others are unexplained. That table supplies the V and J calls and clone size; D and trimming were determined from the DNA. The sample table shows roughly 250,000 clones, and more than 75% are seen once. About 2% of the sample is taken by the ten largest.

V is reduced by 5 bases and J by 8 bases, leaving a spacing of 15 bases between them. Via the germline V gene (reference sequence), CDR1 is PRHDT and CDR2 FYEKMQ. Inclusive of the bounding cysteine and phenylalanine, the CDR3 is 13 residues long. Of all the DNA, just the CDR3 is kept, 39 bases in frame from base 1. Source material: PBMCs or T cells enriched from blood (not recorded which). The receptor chain draws on TRBV13 and TRBJ1-1; the D gene cannot be resolved reliably. The clonotype comes from a woman aged 35 to 49 with acute COVID-19. The sequenced DNA is TGTGCCAGCAGCCCCCGTGGCGGGCCCGAAGCTTTCTTT. This encodes CASSPRGGPEAFF.